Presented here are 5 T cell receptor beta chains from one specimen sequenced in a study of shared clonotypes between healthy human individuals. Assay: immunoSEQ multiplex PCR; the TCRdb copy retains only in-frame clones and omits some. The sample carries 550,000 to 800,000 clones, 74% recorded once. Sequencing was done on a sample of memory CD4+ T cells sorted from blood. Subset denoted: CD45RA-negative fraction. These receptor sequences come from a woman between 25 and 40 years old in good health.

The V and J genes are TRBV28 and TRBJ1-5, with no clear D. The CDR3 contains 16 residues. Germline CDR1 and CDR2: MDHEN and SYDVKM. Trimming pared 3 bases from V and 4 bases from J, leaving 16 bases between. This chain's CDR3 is CASSLIDTSGNQPQHF. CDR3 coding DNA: TGTGCCAGCAGTTTGATCGATACATCGGGTAATCAGCCCCAGCATTTT.

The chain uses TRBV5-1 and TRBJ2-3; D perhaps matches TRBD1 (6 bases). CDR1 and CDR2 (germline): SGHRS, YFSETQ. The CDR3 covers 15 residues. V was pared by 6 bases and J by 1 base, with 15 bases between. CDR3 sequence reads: CASKPDRRGTDTQYF. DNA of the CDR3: TGCGCCAGCAAACCGGACAGACGGGGCACAGATACGCAGTATTTT.

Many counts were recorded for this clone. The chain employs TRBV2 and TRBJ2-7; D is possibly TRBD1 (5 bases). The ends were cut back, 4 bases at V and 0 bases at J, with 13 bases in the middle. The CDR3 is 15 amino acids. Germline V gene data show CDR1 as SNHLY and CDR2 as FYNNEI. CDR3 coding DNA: TGTGCCAGCAGTGGGGGCGGCAGGGACTCCTACGAGCAGTACTTC. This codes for CASSGGGRDSYEQYF.

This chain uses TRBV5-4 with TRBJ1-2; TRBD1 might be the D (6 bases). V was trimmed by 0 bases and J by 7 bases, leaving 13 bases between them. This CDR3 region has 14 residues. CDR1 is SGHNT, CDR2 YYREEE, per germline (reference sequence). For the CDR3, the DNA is TGTGCCAGCAGCTTGGCAGGGGCCATATCTGGCTACACCTTC. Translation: CASSLAGAISGYTF.

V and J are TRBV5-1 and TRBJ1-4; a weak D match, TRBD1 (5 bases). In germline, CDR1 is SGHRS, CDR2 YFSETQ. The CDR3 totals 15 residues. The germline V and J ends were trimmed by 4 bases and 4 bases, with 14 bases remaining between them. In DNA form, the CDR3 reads TGCGCCAGCAGCGGAGGGACGCTAAATAATGAAAAACTGTTTTTT. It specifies CASSGGTLNNEKLFF.